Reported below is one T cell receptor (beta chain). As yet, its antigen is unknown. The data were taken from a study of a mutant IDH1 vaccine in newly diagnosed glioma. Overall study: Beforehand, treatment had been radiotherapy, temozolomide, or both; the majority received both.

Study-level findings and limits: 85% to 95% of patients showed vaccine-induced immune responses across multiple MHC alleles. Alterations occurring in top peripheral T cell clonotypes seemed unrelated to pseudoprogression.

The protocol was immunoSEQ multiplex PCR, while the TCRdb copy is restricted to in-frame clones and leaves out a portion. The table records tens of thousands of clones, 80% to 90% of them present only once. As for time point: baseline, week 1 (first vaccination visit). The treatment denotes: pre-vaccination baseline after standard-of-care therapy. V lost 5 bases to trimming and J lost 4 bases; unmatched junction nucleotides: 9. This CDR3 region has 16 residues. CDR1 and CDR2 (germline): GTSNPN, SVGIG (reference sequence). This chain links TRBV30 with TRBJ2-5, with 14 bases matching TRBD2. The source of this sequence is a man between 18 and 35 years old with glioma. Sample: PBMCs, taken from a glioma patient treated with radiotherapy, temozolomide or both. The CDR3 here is CAWFGTSGSGRETQYF. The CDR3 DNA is TGTGCCTGGTTCGGGACTAGCGGGAGCGGTCGAGAGACCCAGTACTTC.